Below are 18 T cell receptor beta chains sequenced from a single sample in a study of Ad26.COV2.S vaccination and SARS-CoV-2 variants. Regarding treatment: some 20 received Ad26.COV2.S at low or high dose, single or two shots; about 5 received placebo; per-sample allocation not given. Collection of the samples took place on day 63 after the first injection of vaccine or placebo. TCRdb keeps only in-frame clones here, not all; method: immunoSEQ multiplex PCR. Among about 390,000 clones listed, about 90% were seen once. The sequences come from peripheral blood, collected in a trial of Ad26.COV2.S vaccine versus placebo. The receptors come from a person between 18 and 60 years old who received the Ad26.COV2.S COVID-19 vaccine or a placebo.

The chain combines TRBV7-6 with TRBJ2-2; 13 bases are a match to TRBD2. CDR3 length: 18 amino acids. Per germline, CDR1 SGHVS and CDR2 FNYEAQ. Losses at the gene ends were 5 bases for V and 7 bases for J; bases not matched to a gene: 13. The CDR3 coding sequence is TGTGCCAGCAGCCCTAGCCTCCCGGGACTAGCGGGGCACGGGGAGCTGTTTTTT. Encoded protein: CASSPSLPGLAGHGELFF.

The rearrangement links TRBV2 to TRBJ2-5; TRBD1 matches at 8 bases. The germline V gene encodes CDR1 SNHLY and CDR2 FYNNEI. The CDR3 is 16 amino acids. Losses at the gene ends were 6 bases for V and 1 base for J; bases not matched to a gene: 10. The CDR3 sequence is CASRQGGLFPQETQYF. CDR3 DNA sequence: TGTGCCAGCAGACAGGGGGGCCTCTTCCCCCAAGAGACCCAGTACTTC.

This clone came up once. The chain links TRBV28 to TRBJ1-2, with a weak D call TRBD1 (6 bases). The V gene lost 2 bases and the J gene lost 7 bases, with 14 bases spanning the gap. Germline V gene data show CDR1 as MDHEN and CDR2 as SYDVKM. The CDR3 length is 14 residues. The CDR3 nucleotides are TGTGCCAGCAGTTTACCTGGGGGCCGATTTGGCTACACCTTC. Residues: CASSLPGGRFGYTF.

The CDR3 is CASSQGRGTDTQYF. DNA for the CDR3: TGCGCCAGCAGCCAAGGCCGGGGAACAGATACGCAGTATTTT. The genes are TRBV4-1 and TRBJ2-3; the D gene is possibly TRBD2 (5 bases). Per germline, CDR1 MGHRA and CDR2 YSYEKL. CDR3 size: 14 residues. Trimming removed 1 base from V and 3 bases from J, with 8 bases in between.

This clone is a singleton in its sample. The V and J genes are TRBV3-1 (or the pseudogene TRBV3-2) and TRBJ2-5; TRBD2 is a possible D gene (6 bases). The germline V gene encodes CDR1 LGHDT and CDR2 YNNKEL (reference sequence). There are 18 residues in the CDR3. Trimming took 4 bases from V and 1 from J, leaving 22 bases between them. The CDR3 region has the DNA TGTGCCAGCAGCCCCTCCCGCCTGTTGATAGCGGCCCAAGAGACCCAGTACTTC. This gives the protein CASSPSRLLIAAQETQYF.

V and J are TRBV4-3 and TRBJ2-7; unclear D gene. Trimming removed 3 bases from V and 0 bases from J, with 9 bases in between. CDR1 is LGHNA, CDR2 YSLEER, per germline. The CDR3 covers 14 residues. The CDR3: CASSQASSSYEQYF. As DNA, the CDR3 is TGCGCCAGCAGCCAGGCCAGCAGCTCCTACGAGCAGTACTTC.

This CDR3 is CASSYRDRDGYTF. CDR3 coding DNA: TGTGCCAGCAGCTACCGGGACAGAGATGGCTACACCTTC. The genes are TRBV5-8 and TRBJ1-2, with TRBD1 identical over 7 bases. CDR1 and CDR2 from the germline V gene are SGHTS and YDEGEE. J lost 6 bases, V lost 3 bases, and 5 bases had no gene match. The CDR3 length is 13 residues.

This chain joins TRBV19 and TRBJ2-7, with D tentatively TRBD1 (6 bases). Germline values: CDR1 LNHDA, CDR2 SQIVND (reference sequence). CDR3 length: 16 amino acids. V was trimmed by 4 bases and J by 7 bases, leaving 23 bases between them. The CDR3 bases are TGTGCCAGTAGTAAAGGAAGACGGGACATCGGTGAAGAGCAGTACTTC. Its translation is CASSKGRRDIGEEQYF.

The chain's CDR3 is CASSPSGNTIYF. CDR3 sequence (DNA): TGTGCCAGCAGTCCCTCTGGAAACACCATATATTTT. The V and J genes are TRBV12-3 or TRBV12-4 and TRBJ1-3; D remains unclear. The germline V and J ends were trimmed by 5 bases and 0 bases, with 2 bases remaining between them. The CDR3 is made up of 12 amino acids.

This clone occurred once. The J gene is TRBJ1-2, the V gene TRBV15; no reliable D call. The V and J ends lost 2 bases and 7 bases respectively, with 11 bases between them. The CDR3 loop spans 13 amino acids. CDR1 and CDR2 from the germline V gene are LNHNV and YYDKDF (reference sequence). The CDR3 region is CATSRNAESGYTF. As DNA, the CDR3 is TGTGCCACCAGCAGAAACGCGGAGAGTGGCTACACCTTC.

The chain recombines TRBV9 with TRBJ1-5; no firm D call. The CDR3 length is 14 residues. V lost 4 bases to trimming and J lost 2 bases, with 10 bases between them. Germline V gene lookup returns CDR1 SGDLS and CDR2 YYNGEE. CDR3 in amino acids: CASSTTDGNQPQHF. CDR3 nucleotide sequence: TGTGCCAGCAGCACCACCGATGGCAATCAGCCCCAGCATTTT.

The J gene is TRBJ1-1, the V gene TRBV5-6; no clear D. CDR3 size: 12 residues. Looked up from germline, CDR1 is SGHDT and CDR2 is YYEEEE. Trimming stripped 4 bases from V and 3 bases from J, with 7 bases between. The CDR3 coding sequence is TGTGCCAGCAGCCTAGTAGACACTGAAGCTTTCTTT. It encodes CASSLVDTEAFF.

This clone was detected only once. This chain joins TRBV7-6 and TRBJ2-1; 11 bases map to TRBD2. With 5 bases clipped from V and 9 bases from J, the junction kept 12 bases outside the gene matches. The CDR3 totals 16 residues. Germline CDR1 and CDR2: SGHVS and FNYEAQ. For the CDR3, the DNA is TGTGCCAGCAGCGCGAATCCGGGACTAGCGGAGCGTGAGCAGTTCTTC. It is translated as CASSANPGLAEREQFF.

This chain uses TRBV7-2 with TRBJ2-7; D is unresolved. Germline-derived CDR1 and CDR2 are SGHTA and FQGNSA. Trimming left V 0 bases short and J 0 bases short, with 6 bases between. The CDR3 loop spans 14 amino acids. CDR3 nucleotides: TGTGCCAGCAGCTTAGCGACCGCCTCCTACGAGCAGTACTTC. This translates into CASSLATASYEQYF.

The chain combines TRBV5-5 with TRBJ1-1; D is perhaps TRBD1 (6 bases). The CDR3 is made up of 14 amino acids. V lost 4 bases and J lost 0, with 10 bases in between. Germline CDR1 SGHKS, CDR2 YYEKEE (reference sequence). The DNA for the CDR3 is TGTGCCAGCAGCAGACAGGTCATGAACACTGAAGCTTTCTTT. Translation gives CASSRQVMNTEAFF.

The V gene is TRBV30, the J gene TRBJ2-1, with TRBD1 identical over 7 bases. The CDR3 totals 15 residues. Germline CDR1 reads GTSNPN; CDR2 reads SVGIG (reference sequence). Trimming removed 3 bases from V and 6 bases from J; junction bases left unmatched: 11. CDR3 amino acids: CAWSDRVGVGNEQFF. The CDR3 DNA sequence: TGTGCCTGGAGCGACAGGGTCGGGGTGGGCAATGAGCAGTTCTTC.

This clone was seen only once. The CDR3 DNA sequence: TGTGCCAGCAGCTCAGGGACCTATGGCTACACCTTC. Protein: CASSSGTYGYTF. The V gene is TRBV9, the J gene TRBJ1-2; a weak D match, TRBD1 (5 bases). This CDR3 is built from 12 residues. From germline, CDR1 is SGDLS and CDR2 YYNGEE. V gave up 4 bases and J gave up 4 bases, with 8 bases separating them.

This chain joins TRBV7-2 and TRBJ1-1; D may be TRBD1 (5 bases). Per germline, CDR1 SGHTA and CDR2 FQGNSA. Trimming pared 5 bases from V and 3 bases from J, leaving 16 bases between. CDR3 size: 15 residues. The CDR3 loop reads CASSHRQRGDTEAFF. CDR3 nucleotide sequence: TGTGCCAGCAGCCATCGGCAACGGGGGGACACTGAAGCTTTCTTT.